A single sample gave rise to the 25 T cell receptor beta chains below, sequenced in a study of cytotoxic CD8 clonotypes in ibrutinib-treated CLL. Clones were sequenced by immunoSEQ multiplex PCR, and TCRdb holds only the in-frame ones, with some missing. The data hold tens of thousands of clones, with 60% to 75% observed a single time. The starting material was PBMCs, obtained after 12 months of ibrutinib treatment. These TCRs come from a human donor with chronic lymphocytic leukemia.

The CDR3 DNA sequence: TGTGCCATCAGTGAGTCTCCGACAGGTGGGGCCAACGTCCTGACTTTC. This sequence encodes CAISESPTGGANVLTF. The J gene is TRBJ2-6, the V gene TRBV10-3; possibly TRBD1 for D (6 bases). Trimming shortened V by 0 bases and J by 3 bases, and 9 bases separated the two germline ends. The CDR3 runs to 16 residues. In germline, CDR1 is ENHRY, CDR2 SYGVKD.

The CDR3 nucleotides are TGTGCCAGCAGGGATGACAGGGGGCTGAGGGAGCAGTACTTC. The encoded protein is CASRDDRGLREQYF. The chain carries TRBV2 and TRBJ2-7; 10 bases fit TRBD1. Germline V gene sequence: CDR1 SNHLY, CDR2 FYNNEI. CDR3 length: 14 residues. V dropped 6 bases and J dropped 7; count of bases not matched to a gene: 9.

CDR3 DNA sequence: TGTGCCAGCAGTTACATGGGGATATCTGGAAACACCATATATTTT. Protein product: CASSYMGISGNTIYF. The rearrangement uses TRBV6-5 and TRBJ1-3; D gene unclear. This CDR3 spans 15 amino acids. Germline V gives CDR1 MNHEY, CDR2 SVGAGI. The germline V and J ends were trimmed by 2 bases and 1 base, with 9 bases remaining between them.

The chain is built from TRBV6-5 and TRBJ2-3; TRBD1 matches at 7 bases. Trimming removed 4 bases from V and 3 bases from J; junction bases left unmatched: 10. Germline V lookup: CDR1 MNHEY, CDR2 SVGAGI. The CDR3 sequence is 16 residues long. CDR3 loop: CASSSPYRGRTDTQYF. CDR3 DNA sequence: TGTGCCAGCAGTTCTCCTTACAGGGGTCGTACAGATACGCAGTATTTT.

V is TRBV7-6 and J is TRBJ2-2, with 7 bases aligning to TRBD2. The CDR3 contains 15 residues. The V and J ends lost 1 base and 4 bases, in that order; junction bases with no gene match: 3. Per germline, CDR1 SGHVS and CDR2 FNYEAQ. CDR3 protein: CASSLGPGGTGELFF. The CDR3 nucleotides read TGTGCCAGCAGCTTAGGGCCGGGGGGCACCGGGGAGCTGTTTTTT.

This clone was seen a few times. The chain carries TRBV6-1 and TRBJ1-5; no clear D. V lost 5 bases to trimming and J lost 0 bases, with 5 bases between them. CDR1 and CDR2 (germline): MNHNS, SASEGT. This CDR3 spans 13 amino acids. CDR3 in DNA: TGTGCCAGCAGTCTGTTTAGCAATCAGCCCCAGCATTTT. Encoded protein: CASSLFSNQPQHF.

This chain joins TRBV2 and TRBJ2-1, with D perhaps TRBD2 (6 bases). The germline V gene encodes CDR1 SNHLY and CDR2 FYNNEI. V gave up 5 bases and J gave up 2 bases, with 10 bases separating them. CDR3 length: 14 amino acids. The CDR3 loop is CASSTGTAYNEQFF. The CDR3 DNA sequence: TGTGCCAGCAGTACCGGGACTGCCTACAATGAGCAGTTCTTC. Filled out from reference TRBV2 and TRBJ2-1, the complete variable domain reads EPEVTQTPSHQVTQMGQEVILRCVPISNHLYFYWYRQILGQKVEFLVSFYNNEISEKSEIFDDQFSVERPDGSNFTLKIRSTKLEDSAMYFCASSTGTAYNEQFFGPGTRLTVL.

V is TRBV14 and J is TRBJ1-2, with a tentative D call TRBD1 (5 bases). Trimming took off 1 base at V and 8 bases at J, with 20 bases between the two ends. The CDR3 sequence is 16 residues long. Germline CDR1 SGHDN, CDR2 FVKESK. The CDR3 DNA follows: TGTGCCAGCAGCCAAGTCGGGTTAGGGGTGAGACGAGGCTACACCTTC. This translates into CASSQVGLGVRRGYTF. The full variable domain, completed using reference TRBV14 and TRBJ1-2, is EAGVTQFPSHSVIEKGQTVTLRCDPISGHDNLYWYRRVMGKEIKFLLHFVKESKQDESGMPNNRFLAERTGGTYSTLKVQPAELEDSGVYFCASSQVGLGVRRGYTFGSGTRLTVV.

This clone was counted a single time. As DNA, the CDR3 is TGTGCCAGTAGCGAATTACCTCGTATACTAGCGGGGAATGAGCAGTTCTTC. Its protein product is CASSELPRILAGNEQFF. The chain uses TRBV19 and TRBJ2-1; 10 bases align to TRBD2. After removal of 6 bases from V and 7 bases from J, the junction contained 15 bases not matched to a gene. Germline V gene sequence: CDR1 LNHDA, CDR2 SQIVND (reference sequence). This CDR3 comprises 17 residues.

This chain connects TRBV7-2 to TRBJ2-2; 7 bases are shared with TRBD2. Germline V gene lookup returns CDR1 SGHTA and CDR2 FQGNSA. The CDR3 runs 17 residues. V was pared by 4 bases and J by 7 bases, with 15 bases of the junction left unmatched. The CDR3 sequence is CASSSLLYRTRNGELFF. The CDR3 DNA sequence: TGTGCCAGCAGCTCACTACTATATCGGACTAGGAACGGGGAGCTGTTTTTT.

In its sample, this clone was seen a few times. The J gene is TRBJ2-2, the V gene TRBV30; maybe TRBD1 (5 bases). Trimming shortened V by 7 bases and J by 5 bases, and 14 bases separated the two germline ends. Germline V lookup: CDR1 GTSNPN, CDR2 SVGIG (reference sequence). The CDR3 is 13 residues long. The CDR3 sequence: CAFQPRDTGELFF. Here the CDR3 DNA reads TGTGCCTTTCAACCCAGGGATACCGGGGAGCTGTTTTTT.

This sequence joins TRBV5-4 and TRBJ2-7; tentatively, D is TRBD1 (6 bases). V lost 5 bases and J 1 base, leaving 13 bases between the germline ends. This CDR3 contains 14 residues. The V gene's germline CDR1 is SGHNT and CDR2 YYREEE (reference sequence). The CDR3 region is CASRVFGQSYEQYF. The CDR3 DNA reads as TGTGCCAGCAGAGTATTCGGACAGTCCTACGAGCAGTACTTC. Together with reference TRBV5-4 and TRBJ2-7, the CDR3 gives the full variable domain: ETGVTQSPTHLIKTRGQQVTLRCSSQSGHNTVSWYQQALGQGPQFIFQYYREEENGRGNFPPRFSGLQFPNYSSELNVNALELDDSALYLCASRVFGQSYEQYFGPGTRLTVT.

CDR3: CASSIDRGPTDTQYF. The CDR3 nucleotides read TGTGCCAGCAGCATCGACAGGGGGCCCACAGATACGCAGTATTTT. V is TRBV5-6 and J is TRBJ2-3, with 10 bases that match TRBD1. The CDR3 length is 15 residues. Germline lookup yields CDR1 SGHDT and CDR2 YYEEEE. The V gene end was trimmed by 4 bases and the J gene end by 2 bases; junction bases not matched to a gene: 4.

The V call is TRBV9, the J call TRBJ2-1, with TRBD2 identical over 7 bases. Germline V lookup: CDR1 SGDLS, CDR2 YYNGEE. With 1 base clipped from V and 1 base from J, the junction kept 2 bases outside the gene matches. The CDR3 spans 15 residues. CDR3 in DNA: TGTGCCAGCAGCGTATCGGGGGGATCCTACAATGAGCAGTTCTTC. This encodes CASSVSGGSYNEQFF.

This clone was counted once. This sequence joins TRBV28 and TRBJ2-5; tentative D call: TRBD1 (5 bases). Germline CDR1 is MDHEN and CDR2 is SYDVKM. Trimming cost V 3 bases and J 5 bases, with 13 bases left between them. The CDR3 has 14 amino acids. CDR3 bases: TGTGCCAGCAGTTTGATAGGGGAACTGGAGACCCAGTACTTC. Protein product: CASSLIGELETQYF. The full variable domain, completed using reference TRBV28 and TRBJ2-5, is DVKVTQSSRYLVKRTGEKVFLECVQDMDHENMFWYRQDPGLGLRLIYFSYDVKMKEKGDIPEGYSVSREKKERFSLILESASTNQTSMYLCASSLIGELETQYFGPGTRLLVL.

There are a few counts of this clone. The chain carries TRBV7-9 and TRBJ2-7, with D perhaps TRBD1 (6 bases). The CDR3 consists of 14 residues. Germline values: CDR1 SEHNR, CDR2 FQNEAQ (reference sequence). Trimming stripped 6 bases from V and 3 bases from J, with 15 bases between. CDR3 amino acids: CASRGKTGHYEQYF. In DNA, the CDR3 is TGTGCCAGCAGGGGTAAGACAGGACACTACGAGCAGTACTTC.

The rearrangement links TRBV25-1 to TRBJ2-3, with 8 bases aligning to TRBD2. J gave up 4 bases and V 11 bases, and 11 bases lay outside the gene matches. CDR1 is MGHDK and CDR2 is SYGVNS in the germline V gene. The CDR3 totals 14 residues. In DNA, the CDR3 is TGTGCCGTAGGGGAGGCGGGAGGTGCAGATACGCAGTATTTT. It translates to CAVGEAGGADTQYF. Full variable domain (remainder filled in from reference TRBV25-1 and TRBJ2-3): EADIYQTPRYLVIGTGKKITLECSQTMGHDKMYWYQQDPGMELHLIHYSYGVNSTEKGDLSSESTVSRIRTEHFPLTLESARPSHTSQYLCAVGEAGGADTQYFGPGTRLTVL.

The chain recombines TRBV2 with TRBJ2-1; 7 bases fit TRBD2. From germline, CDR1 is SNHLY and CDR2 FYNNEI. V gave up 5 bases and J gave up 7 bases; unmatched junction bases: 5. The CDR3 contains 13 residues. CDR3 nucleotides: TGTGCCAGCAGTAGGTGGCGGGAGAATGAGCAGTTCTTC. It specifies CASSRWRENEQFF.

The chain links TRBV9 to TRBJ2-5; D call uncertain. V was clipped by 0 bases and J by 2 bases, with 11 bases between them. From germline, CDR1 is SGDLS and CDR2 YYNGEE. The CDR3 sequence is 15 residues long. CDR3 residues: CASSVGAHSQETQYF. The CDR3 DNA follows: TGTGCCAGCAGCGTAGGAGCGCATTCGCAAGAGACCCAGTACTTC.

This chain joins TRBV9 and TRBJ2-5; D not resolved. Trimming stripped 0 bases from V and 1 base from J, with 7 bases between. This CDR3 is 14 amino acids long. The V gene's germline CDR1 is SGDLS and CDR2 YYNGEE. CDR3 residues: CASSVGGSQETQYF. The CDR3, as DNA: TGTGCCAGCAGCGTAGGAGGAAGCCAAGAGACCCAGTACTTC.

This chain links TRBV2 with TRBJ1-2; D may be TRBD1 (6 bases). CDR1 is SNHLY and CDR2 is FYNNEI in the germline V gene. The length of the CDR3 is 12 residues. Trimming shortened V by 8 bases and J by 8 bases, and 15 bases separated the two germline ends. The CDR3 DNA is TGTGCCAGCGTCTACAGGGTTGACGGCTACACCTTC. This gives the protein CASVYRVDGYTF.

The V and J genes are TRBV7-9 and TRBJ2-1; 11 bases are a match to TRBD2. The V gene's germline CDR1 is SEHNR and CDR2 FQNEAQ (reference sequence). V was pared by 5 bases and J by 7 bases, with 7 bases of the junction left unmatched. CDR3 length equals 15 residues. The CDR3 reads CASSPEGLAENEQFF. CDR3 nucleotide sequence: TGTGCCAGCAGCCCCGAGGGACTAGCGGAGAATGAGCAGTTCTTC.

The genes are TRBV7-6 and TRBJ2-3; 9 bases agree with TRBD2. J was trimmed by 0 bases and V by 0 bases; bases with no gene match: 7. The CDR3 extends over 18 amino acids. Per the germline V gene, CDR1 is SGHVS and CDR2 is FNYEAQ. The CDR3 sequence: CASSLAETSGASTDTQYF. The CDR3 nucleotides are TGTGCCAGCAGCTTAGCTGAGACTAGCGGAGCTAGCACAGATACGCAGTATTTT.

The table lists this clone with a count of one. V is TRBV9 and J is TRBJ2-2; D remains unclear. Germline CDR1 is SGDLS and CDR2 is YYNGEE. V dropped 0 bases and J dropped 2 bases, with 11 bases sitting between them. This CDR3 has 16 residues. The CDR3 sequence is CASSVAPDPNTGELFF. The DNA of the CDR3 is TGTGCCAGCAGCGTAGCTCCGGACCCCAACACCGGGGAGCTGTTTTTT.

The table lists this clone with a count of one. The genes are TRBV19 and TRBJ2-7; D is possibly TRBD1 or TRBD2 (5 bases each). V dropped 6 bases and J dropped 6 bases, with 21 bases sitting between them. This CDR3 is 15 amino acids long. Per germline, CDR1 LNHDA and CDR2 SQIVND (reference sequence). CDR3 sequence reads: CASSQSLGTPREQYF. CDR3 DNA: TGTGCCAGTAGCCAAAGTTTGGGGACCCCCCGCGAGCAGTACTTC.